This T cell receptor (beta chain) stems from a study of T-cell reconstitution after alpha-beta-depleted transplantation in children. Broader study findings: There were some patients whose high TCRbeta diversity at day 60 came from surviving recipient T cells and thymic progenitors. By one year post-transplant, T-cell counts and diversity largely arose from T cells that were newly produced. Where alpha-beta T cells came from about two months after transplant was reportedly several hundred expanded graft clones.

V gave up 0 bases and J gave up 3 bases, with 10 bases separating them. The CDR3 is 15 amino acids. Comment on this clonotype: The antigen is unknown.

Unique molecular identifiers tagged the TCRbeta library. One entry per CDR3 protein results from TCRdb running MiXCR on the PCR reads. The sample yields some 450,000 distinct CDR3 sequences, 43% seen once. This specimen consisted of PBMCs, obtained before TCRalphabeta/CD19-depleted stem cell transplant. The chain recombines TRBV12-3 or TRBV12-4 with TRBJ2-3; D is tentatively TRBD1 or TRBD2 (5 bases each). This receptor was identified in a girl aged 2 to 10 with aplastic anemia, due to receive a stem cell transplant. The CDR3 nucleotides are TGTGCCAGCAGTTTAGCAGGGACGGTAACAGATACGCAGTATTTT. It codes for CASSLAGTVTDTQYF.